The clone carrying this T cell receptor beta chain has just one count. Its specificity is unknown. This specimen comes from a study of shared clonotypes between healthy human individuals. Study results and limitations: Despite large depth, rarefaction showed incomplete sorted-subset sequencing. The small donor group covered limited genetic and exposure diversity. Generation probabilities of non-shared clonotypes were lower (relative to those shared by all four donors).

Repertoires were generated with immunoSEQ multiplex PCR, while TCRdb's copy carries only in-frame clones and drops some. In the table there are over 2 million clones, around 92% of which are singletons. V was pared by 4 bases and J by 2 bases, with 6 bases of the junction left unmatched. Germline V gene lookup returns CDR1 SGHAT and CDR2 FQNNGV. The length of the CDR3 is 15 residues. V and J are TRBV11-2 and TRBJ2-3; 7 bases are a match to TRBD1. Sequenced: naive CD4+ T cells from PBMCs. Subset specified: CD45RA+ positively selected. This receptor was taken from a man between 18 and 35 years old in good health. Some clones in this sample may be carry-over from other donors' samples. CDR3 residues: CASSYPGTATDTQYF. The DNA of the CDR3 is TGTGCCAGCAGCTACCCCGGGACAGCCACAGATACGCAGTATTTT.